The source of this T cell receptor (beta chain) is a study of blood T cell repertoires in COVID-19. Study context: Acute-phase and convalescent COVID-19 samples originated in the United States, Italy and Spain. T cells, B-cell-depleted T cells, or PBMCs provided the cDNA or gDNA that served as material.

CDR1 is SGHTA and CDR2 is FQGTGA in the germline V gene. V was pared by 5 bases and J by 3 bases, with 11 bases of the junction left unmatched. This CDR3 has 17 residues. In the original analysis: Reference gene primer amplification in the assay estimated nucleated cell counts. The method was immunoSEQ multiplex PCR; TCRdb's version includes in-frame clones alone and lacks a portion of them. That table gives V, J and clone size, and the DNA gave D and trimming. The table shows some 31,000 clones, with around nine tenths occurring only once. The V and J genes are TRBV7-3 and TRBJ2-2, with 8 bases aligning to TRBD2. This TCR was sampled from a man aged 65 to 79 with active COVID-19. Sequences were obtained from peripheral blood. CDR3 residues: CASSREVGGRYTGELFF. The CDR3 region has the DNA TGTGCCAGCAGCCGCGAGGTTGGCGGGAGGTACACCGGGGAGCTGTTTTTT.